This T cell receptor (beta chain) originates from a study of siplizumab effects on memory and regulatory T cells. Study conclusions and caveats: Apparently more diverse than memory cells, naive T cells also seemed major alloresponse contributors.

This clone has a count of ten or more. What it recognizes is unknown. The CDR3 contains 15 residues. Germline assignment: CDR1 SGHNT and CDR2 YENEEA. V was pared by 6 bases and J by 3 bases, with 10 bases of the junction left unmatched. It was at 37°C and for five to seven days that the mixed lymphocyte reaction cells were cocultured. Stimulators were PBMCs that bore Violet Dye, mixed 1:1 with responder PBMCs labelled with CFSE. Each sample had 9 x 10^4 or so TCR templates assayed. Method: immunoSEQ multiplex PCR; TCRdb's copy keeps in-frame clones and lacks some. The repertoire holds approximately 5,400 clones, with roughly 53% as singletons.

This clonotype was obtained from a human donor in good health; the cells came from an allogeneic mixed lymphocyte reaction. Some clones in this sample may be carry-over from other donors' samples. The chain employs TRBV11-3 and TRBJ2-7, with 8 bases fitting TRBD1. The sample taken for sequencing was CFSE-low (dividing) CD8+ T cells sorted from an allogeneic mixed lymphocyte reaction. The CDR3 sequence is CASRDRGHTLYEQYF. In nucleotides, the CDR3 is TGTGCCAGCAGAGACAGGGGTCACACTCTCTACGAGCAGTACTTC. Drawing the rest from reference TRBV11-3 and TRBJ2-7, the complete variable domain is EAGVVQSPRYKIIEKKQPVAFWCNPISGHNTLYWYLQNLGQGPELLIRYENEEAVDDSQLPKDRFSAERLKGVDSTLKIQPAELGDSAVYLCASRDRGHTLYEQYFGPGTRLTVT.